This T cell receptor (beta chain) was sequenced for a study of blood T cell repertoires in COVID-19. Study as a whole: There were acute and convalescent COVID-19 samples, and they came from the United States, Italy and Spain. In each case, the material was cDNA or gDNA derived from T cells, B-cell-depleted T cells, or PBMCs.

Authors' methods: By means of reference gene primer amplification, nucleated cell counts were estimated. Produced via immunoSEQ multiplex PCR; TCRdb's table is partial and in-frame only. V and J calls plus clone size are reproduced from that table; the DNA served to infer D and trimming. Among about 170,000 clones, around 82% were seen once, and the ten largest hold approximately 2%. This clonotype was sampled from an elderly woman with acute or convalescent COVID-19. The sequenced sample consisted of peripheral blood.

The CDR3 nucleotides are TGTGCCTGGAAAGTGCCGGGACAGGGAGCCGAAAAACTGTTTTTT. As protein: CAWKVPGQGAEKLFF. This chain connects TRBV30 to TRBJ1-4, with 9 positions matching TRBD1. The CDR3 sequence is 15 residues long. Germline trimming cut 4 bases from V and 8 bases from J; bases unmatched to any gene: 11. Germline loops: CDR1 GTSNPN, CDR2 SVGIG (reference sequence). Combining the CDR3 with reference TRBV30 and TRBJ1-4 gives the whole variable domain SQTIHQWPATLVQPVGSPLSLECTVEGTSNPNLYWYRQAAGRGLQLLFYSVGIGQISSEVPQNLSASRPQDRQFILSSKKLLLSDSGFYLCAWKVPGQGAEKLFFGSGTQLSVL.